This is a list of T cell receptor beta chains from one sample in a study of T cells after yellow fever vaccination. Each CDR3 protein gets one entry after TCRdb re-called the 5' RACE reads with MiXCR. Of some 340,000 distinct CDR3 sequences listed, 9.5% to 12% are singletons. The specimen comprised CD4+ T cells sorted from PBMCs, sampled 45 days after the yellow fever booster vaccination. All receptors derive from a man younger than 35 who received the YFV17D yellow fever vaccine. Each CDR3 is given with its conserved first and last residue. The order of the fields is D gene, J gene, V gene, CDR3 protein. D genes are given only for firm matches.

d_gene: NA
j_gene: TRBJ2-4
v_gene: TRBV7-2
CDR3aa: CASSLAGEVIQYF

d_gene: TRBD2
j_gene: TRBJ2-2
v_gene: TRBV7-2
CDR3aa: CASSWTGTSDTGELFF

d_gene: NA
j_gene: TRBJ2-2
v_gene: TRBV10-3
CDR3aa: CAISGEGRLTGELFF

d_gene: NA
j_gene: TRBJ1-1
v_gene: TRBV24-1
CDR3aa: CATSGKGRNTEAFF

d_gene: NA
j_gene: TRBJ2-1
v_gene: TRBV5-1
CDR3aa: CASSLAGTDSNEQFF

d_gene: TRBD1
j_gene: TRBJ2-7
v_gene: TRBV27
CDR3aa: CATRTGPTYEQYF

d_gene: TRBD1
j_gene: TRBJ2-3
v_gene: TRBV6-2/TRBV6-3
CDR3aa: CASSSAGTGGETQYF

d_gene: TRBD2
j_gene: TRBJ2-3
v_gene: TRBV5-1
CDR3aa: CASSLIAGGRTDTQYF

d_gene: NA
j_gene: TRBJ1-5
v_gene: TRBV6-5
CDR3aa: CASRTGPQPQHF

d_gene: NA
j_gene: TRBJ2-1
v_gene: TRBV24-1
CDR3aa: CATSSLYSSYNEQFF

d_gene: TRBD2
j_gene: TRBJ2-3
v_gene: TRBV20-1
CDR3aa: CSARPVLAGNTDTQYF

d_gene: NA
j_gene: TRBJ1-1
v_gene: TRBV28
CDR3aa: CASSPRRSLTEAFF